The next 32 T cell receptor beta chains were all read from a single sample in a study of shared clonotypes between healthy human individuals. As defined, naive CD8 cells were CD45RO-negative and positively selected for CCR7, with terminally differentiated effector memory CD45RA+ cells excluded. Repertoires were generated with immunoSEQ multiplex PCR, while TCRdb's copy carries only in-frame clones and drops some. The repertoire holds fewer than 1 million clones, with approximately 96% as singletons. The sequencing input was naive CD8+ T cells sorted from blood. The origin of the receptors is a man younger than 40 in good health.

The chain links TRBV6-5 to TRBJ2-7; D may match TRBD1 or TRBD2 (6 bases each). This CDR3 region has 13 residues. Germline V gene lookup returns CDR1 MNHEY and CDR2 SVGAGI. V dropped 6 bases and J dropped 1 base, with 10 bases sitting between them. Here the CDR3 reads CASSGGRSYEQYF. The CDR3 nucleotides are TGTGCCAGCAGCGGGGGCCGATCCTACGAGCAGTACTTC.

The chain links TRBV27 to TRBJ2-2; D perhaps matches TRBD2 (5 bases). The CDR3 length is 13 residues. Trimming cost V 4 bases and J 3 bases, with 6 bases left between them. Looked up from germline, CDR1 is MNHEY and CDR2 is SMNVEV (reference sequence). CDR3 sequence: CASSWEYTGELFF. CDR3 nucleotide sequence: TGTGCCAGCAGTTGGGAGTACACCGGGGAGCTGTTTTTT.

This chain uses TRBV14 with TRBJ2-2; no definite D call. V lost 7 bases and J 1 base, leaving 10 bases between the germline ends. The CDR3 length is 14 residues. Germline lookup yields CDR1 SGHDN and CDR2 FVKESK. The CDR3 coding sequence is TGTGCCAGCACGGGCGGAGAGAACACCGGGGAGCTGTTTTTT. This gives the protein CASTGGENTGELFF.

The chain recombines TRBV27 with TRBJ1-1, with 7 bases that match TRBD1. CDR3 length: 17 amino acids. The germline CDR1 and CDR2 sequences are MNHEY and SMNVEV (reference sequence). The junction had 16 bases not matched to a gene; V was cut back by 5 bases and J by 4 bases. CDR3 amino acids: CASSGTATGKWGTEAFF. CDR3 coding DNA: TGTGCCAGCAGTGGGACAGCCACGGGAAAGTGGGGCACTGAAGCTTTCTTT.

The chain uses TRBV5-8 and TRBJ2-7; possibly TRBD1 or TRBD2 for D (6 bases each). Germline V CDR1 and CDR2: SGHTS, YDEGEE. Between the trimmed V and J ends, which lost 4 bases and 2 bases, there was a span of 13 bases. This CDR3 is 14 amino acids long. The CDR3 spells CASSPNGGPYEQYF. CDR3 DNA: TGTGCCAGCAGCCCCAATGGGGGGCCCTACGAGCAGTACTTC.

The CDR3 is CASSPRTSGPYEQYF. CDR3 sequence (DNA): TGTGCCAGCAGCCCCCGGACTAGCGGGCCCTACGAGCAGTACTTC. V usage is TRBV13 and J usage is TRBJ2-7, with TRBD2 matching over 11 bases. The V gene end was trimmed by 5 bases and the J gene end by 2 bases; junction bases not matched to a gene: 5. The CDR3 length is 15 residues. Germline-derived CDR1 and CDR2 are PRHDT and FYEKMQ (reference sequence).

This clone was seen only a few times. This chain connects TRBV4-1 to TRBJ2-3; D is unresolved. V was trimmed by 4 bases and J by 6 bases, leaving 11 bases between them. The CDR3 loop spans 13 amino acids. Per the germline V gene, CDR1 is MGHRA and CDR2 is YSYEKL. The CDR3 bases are TGCGCCAGCAGCCCTAACCCCCCCGATACGCAGTATTTT. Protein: CASSPNPPDTQYF.

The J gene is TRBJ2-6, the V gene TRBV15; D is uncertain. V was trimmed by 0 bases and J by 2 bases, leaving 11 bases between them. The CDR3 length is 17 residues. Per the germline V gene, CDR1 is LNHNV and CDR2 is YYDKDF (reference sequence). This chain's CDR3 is CATSREIRAPGANVLTF. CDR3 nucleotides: TGTGCCACCAGCAGAGAGATACGGGCCCCTGGGGCCAACGTCCTGACTTTC.

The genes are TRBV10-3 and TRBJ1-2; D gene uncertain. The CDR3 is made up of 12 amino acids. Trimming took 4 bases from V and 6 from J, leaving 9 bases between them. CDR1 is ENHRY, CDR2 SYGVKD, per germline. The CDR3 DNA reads TGTGCCATCAGTGCCGACGGGGATGGCTACACCTTC. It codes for CAISADGDGYTF.

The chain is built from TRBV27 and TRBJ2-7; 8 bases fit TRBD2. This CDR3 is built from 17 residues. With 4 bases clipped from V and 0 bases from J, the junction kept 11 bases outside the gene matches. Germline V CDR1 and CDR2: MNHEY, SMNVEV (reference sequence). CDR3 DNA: TGTGCCAGCAGTTGGGCGGGGGGCAGACAATTCTCCTACGAGCAGTACTTC. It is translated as CASSWAGGRQFSYEQYF.

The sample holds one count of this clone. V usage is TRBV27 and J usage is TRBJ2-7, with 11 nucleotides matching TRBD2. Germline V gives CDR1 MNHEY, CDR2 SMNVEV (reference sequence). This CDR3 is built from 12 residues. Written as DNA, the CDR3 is TGTGTCTCTAGCGGGGGGATCTACGAGCAGTACTTC. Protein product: CVSSGGIYEQYF.

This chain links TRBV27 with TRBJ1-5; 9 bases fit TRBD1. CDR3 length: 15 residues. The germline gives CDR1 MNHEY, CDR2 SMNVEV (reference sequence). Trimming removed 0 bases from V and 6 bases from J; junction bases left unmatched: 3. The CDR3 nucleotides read TGTGCCAGCAGTTTATCCGGACAGGGGAGTCAGCCCCAGCATTTT. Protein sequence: CASSLSGQGSQPQHF.

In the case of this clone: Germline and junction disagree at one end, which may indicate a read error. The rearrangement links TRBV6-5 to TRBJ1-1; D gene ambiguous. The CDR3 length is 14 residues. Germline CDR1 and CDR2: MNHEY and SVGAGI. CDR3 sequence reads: CASSYSTENSEAFF. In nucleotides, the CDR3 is TGTGCCAGCAGTTATTCGACGGAGAACAGTGAAGCTTTCTTT.

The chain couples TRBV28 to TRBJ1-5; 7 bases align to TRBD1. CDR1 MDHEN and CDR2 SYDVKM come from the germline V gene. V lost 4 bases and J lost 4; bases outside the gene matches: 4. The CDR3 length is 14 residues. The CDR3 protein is CASSSGQSNQPQHF. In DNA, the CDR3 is TGTGCCAGCAGTTCGGGACAGTCGAATCAGCCCCAGCATTTT.

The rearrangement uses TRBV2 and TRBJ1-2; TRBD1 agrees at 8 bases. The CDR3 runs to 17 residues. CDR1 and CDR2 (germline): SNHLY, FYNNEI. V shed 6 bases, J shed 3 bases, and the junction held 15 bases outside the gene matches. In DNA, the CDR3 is TGTGCCAGCAGAGGCTATCTTCCGGGACAGGAACACTATGGCTACACCTTC. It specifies CASRGYLPGQEHYGYTF.

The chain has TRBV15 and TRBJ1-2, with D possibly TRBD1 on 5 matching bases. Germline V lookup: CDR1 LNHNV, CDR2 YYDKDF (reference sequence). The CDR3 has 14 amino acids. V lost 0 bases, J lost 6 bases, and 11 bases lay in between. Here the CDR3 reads CATSREGTGDGYTF. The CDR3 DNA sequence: TGTGCCACCAGCAGAGAGGGGACGGGGGATGGCTACACCTTC.

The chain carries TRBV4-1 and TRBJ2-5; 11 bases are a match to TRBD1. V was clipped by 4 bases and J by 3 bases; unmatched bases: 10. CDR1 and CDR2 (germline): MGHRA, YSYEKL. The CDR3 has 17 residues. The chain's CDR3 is CASSPLDRGQKEETQYF. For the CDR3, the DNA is TGCGCCAGCAGCCCCTTGGACAGGGGGCAAAAAGAAGAGACCCAGTACTTC.

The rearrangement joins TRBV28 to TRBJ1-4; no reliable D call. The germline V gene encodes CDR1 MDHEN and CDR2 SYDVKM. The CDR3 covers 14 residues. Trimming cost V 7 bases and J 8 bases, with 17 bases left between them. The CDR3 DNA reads TGTGCCAGCAAGGCGGGATCTTCAAAGGAAAAACTGTTTTTT. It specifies CASKAGSSKEKLFF.

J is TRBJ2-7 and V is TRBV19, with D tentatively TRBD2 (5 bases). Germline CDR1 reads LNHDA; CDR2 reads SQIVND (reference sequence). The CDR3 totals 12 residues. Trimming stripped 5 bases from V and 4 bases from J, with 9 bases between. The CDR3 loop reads CASSAGLYEQYF. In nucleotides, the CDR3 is TGTGCCAGTAGTGCGGGTCTTTACGAGCAGTACTTC.

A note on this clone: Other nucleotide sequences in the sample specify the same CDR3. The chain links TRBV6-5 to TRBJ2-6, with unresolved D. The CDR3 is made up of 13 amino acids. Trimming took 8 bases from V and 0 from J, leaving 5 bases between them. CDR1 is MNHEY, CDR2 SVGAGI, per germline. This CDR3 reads CASSLSGANVLTF. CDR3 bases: TGTGCCAGCTCCCTCTCTGGGGCCAACGTCCTGACTTTC.

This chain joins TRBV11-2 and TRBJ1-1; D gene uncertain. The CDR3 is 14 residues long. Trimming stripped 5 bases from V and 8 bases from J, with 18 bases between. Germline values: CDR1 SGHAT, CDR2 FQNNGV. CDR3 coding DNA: TGTGCCAGCAGCCTATTACCGGGTCCTCAAGAAGCTTTCTTT. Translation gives CASSLLPGPQEAFF. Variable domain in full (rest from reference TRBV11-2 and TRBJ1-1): EAGVAQSPRYKIIEKRQSVAFWCNPISGHATLYWYQQILGQGPKLLIQFQNNGVVDDSQLPKDRFSAERLKGVDSTLKIQPAKLEDSAVYLCASSLLPGPQEAFFGQGTRLTVV.

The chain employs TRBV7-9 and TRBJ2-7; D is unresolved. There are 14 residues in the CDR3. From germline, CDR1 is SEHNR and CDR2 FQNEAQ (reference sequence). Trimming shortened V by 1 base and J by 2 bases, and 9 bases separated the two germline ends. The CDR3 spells CASSLGNTPYEQYF. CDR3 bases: TGTGCCAGCAGCTTAGGAAATACCCCCTACGAGCAGTACTTC.

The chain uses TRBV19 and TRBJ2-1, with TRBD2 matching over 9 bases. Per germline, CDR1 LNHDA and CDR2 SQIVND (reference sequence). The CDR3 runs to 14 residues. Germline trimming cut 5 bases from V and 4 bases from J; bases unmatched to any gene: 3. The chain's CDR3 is CASSAGGSYNEQFF. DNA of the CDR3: TGTGCCAGTAGTGCGGGAGGGAGTTACAATGAGCAGTTCTTC.

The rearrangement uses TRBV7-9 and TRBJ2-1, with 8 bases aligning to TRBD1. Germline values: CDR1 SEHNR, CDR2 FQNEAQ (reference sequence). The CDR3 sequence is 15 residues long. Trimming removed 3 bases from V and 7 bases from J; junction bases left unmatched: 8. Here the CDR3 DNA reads TGTGCCAGCAGCTTTCGGGACAGGTCCGAAAATGAGCAGTTCTTC. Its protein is CASSFRDRSENEQFF.

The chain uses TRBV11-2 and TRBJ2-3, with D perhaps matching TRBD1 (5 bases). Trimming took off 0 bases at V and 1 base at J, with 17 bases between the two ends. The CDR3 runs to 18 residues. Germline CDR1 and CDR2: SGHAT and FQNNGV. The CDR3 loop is CASSLDLVVGQRTDTQYF. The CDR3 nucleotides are TGTGCCAGCAGCTTAGATTTGGTCGTGGGGCAACGCACAGATACGCAGTATTTT. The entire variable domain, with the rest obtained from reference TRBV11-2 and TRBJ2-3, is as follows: EAGVAQSPRYKIIEKRQSVAFWCNPISGHATLYWYQQILGQGPKLLIQFQNNGVVDDSQLPKDRFSAERLKGVDSTLKIQPAKLEDSAVYLCASSLDLVVGQRTDTQYFGPGTRLTVL.

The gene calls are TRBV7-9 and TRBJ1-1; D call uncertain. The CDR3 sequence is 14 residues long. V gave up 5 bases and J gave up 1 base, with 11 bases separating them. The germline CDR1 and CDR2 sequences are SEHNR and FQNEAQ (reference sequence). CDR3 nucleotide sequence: TGTGCCAGCAGCCACCTCCGGGCGAACACTGAAGCTTTCTTT. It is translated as CASSHLRANTEAFF.

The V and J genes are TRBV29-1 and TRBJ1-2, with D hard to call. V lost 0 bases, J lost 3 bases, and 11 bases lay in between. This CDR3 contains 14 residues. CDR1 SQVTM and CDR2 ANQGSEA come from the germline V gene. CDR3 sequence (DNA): TGCAGCGTTGAAGATTTCGACCGCCACTATGGCTACACCTTC. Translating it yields CSVEDFDRHYGYTF.

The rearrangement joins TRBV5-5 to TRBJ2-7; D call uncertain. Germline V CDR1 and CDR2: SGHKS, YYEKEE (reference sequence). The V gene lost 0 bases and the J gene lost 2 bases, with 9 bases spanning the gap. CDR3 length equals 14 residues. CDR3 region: CASSLASGTYEQYF. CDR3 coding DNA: TGTGCCAGCAGCTTGGCCTCAGGAACCTACGAGCAGTACTTC.

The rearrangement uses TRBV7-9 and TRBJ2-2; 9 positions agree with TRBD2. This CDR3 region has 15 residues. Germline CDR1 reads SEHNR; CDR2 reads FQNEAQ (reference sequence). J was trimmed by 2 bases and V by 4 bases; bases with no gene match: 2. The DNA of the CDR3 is TGTGCCAGCAGCTCGGGACTAGCCAACACCGGGGAGCTGTTTTTT. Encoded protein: CASSSGLANTGELFF.

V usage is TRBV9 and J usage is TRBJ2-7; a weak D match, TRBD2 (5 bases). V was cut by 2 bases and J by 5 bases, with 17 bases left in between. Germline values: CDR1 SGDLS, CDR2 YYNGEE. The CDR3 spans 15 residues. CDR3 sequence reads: CASSVDGLMGDEQYF. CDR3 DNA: TGTGCCAGCAGCGTCGATGGACTTATGGGCGACGAGCAGTACTTC.

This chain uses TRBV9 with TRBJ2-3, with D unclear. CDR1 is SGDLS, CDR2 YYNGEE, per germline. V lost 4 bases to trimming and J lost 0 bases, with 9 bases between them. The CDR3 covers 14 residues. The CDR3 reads CASSLPDSTDTQYF. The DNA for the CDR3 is TGTGCCAGCAGCCTTCCGGACAGCACAGATACGCAGTATTTT.

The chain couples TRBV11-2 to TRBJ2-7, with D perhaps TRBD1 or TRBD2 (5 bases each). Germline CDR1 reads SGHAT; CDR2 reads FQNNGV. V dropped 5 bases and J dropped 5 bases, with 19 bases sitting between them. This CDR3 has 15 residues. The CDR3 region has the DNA TGTGCCAGCAGCCTAAGAGGGGCAGGGAACCACGAGCAGTACTTC. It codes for CASSLRGAGNHEQYF.